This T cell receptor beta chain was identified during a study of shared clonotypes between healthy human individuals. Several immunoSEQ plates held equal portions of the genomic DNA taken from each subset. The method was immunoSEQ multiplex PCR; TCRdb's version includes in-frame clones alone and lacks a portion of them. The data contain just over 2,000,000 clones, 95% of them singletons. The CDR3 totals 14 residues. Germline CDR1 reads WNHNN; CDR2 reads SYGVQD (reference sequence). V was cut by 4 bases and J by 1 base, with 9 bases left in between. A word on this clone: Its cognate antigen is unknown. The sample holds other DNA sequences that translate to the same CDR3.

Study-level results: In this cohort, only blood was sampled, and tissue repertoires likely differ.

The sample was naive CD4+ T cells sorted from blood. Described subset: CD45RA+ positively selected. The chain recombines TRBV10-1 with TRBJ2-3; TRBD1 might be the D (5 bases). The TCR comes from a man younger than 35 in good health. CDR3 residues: CASSADRRTDTQYF. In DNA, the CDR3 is TGCGCCAGCAGTGCCGACAGACGCACAGATACGCAGTATTTT.